One sample yielded the 15 T cell receptor beta chains listed below, sequenced in a study of tumor and adjacent non-tumor tissue in lung cancer. The template was RNA from unsorted bulk tissue. A modified ARM-PCR protocol with three rounds of nested PCR amplified TCRbeta. Using its own MiXCR run on the multiplex PCR reads, TCRdb lists one record per CDR3 protein. The sample holds over 110,000 distinct CDR3 sequences; approximately 72% are singletons and the top ten take around a sixth. The sample was lung tumor tissue. The receptors shown here come from a man aged 55 to 70 with small cell lung cancer.

In this sample, this clonotype turned up many times. This chain links TRBV12-3 or TRBV12-4 with TRBJ1-5; D remains unclear. The V and J ends lost 6 bases and 6 bases respectively, with 15 bases between them. CDR3 length: 14 amino acids. The CDR3 reads CASSFDPWGQPQHF. CDR3 DNA sequence: TGTGCCAGCAGCTTCGACCCGTGGGGTCAGCCCCAGCATTTT.

In regard to this clonotype: The junction does not match germline at one end; this may be a read error. The genes are TRBV11-2 and TRBJ2-1, with D possibly matching TRBD1 (5 bases). The CDR3 length is 14 residues. Germline values: CDR1 SGHAT, CDR2 FQNNGV. This CDR3 reads CASSPQGVHNEQFF. In DNA, the CDR3 is TGTGCCAGCAGCCCCCAAGGGGTACACAATGAGCAATTCTTC.

This clonotype was counted a few times. The chain recombines TRBV6-1 with TRBJ2-2; 7 bases align to TRBD1. Germline CDR1 reads MNHNS; CDR2 reads SASEGT. This CDR3 is built from 15 residues. J gave up 11 bases and V 4 bases, and 13 bases lay outside the gene matches. CDR3 bases: TGTGCCAGCAGTGCATACGGGACAGCGTCAATAGAGCTGTTTTTT. It encodes CASSAYGTASIELFF.

In the case of this clonotype: Its ends do not fully match the called genes, so a read error is possible. V gene TRBV6-1 combines with J gene TRBJ1-1; D uncertain. This CDR3 contains 17 residues. Germline assignment: CDR1 MNHNS and CDR2 SASEGT. The CDR3 region has the DNA TGTGACAGCAGTGAAGCTGAAGCAGGCTACGTGAACACTGAAGCTTTCTTT. It encodes CDSSEAEAGYVNTEAFF.

This clonotype showed up just a few times. This may be a read error: a much more frequent sequence differs by one nucleotide. V is TRBV11-1 and J is TRBJ2-1; 8 positions agree with TRBD2. The CDR3 runs 15 residues. CDR1 is SGHAT and CDR2 is FQDESV in the germline V gene (reference sequence). Trimming cost V 6 bases and J 1 base; bases outside gene matches: 5. CDR3 in amino acids: CASSAGGRSYNEQFF. In DNA, the CDR3 is TGTGCCAGCAGTGCTGGCGGGAGGTCCTACAATGAGCAGTTCTTC.

This clonotype was seen a few times. The chain couples TRBV12-3 or TRBV12-4 to TRBJ1-2; the D gene is possibly TRBD1 (5 bases). V was trimmed by 2 bases and J by 9 bases, leaving 22 bases between them. The CDR3 runs to 16 residues. CDR3 nucleotides: TGTGCCAGCAGTTTAACGGTCGCAGGGCCAGGATTTCGCTACACCTTC. Residues: CASSLTVAGPGFRYTF.

On this clonotype: At one end, the junction sequence differs from germline, possibly due to a read error. The chain uses TRBV11-2 and TRBJ2-3; 9 positions match TRBD1. The CDR3 totals 15 residues. Germline lookup yields CDR1 SGHAT and CDR2 FQNNGV. CDR3 DNA: TGTGCCAGTAGCTTAGCCACAGGGGGCACAGATGCACAGTATTTT. Its protein product is CASSLATGGTDAQYF.

Of note for this clonotype: A much larger clone differs by one base, so this may be a read error. The genes are TRBV4-2 and TRBJ2-3, with TRBD2 matching 12 bases. From germline, CDR1 is LGHNA and CDR2 YNFKEQ. This CDR3 has 17 amino acids. The junction had 6 bases not matched to a gene; V was cut back by 0 bases and J by 5 bases. Here the CDR3 reads CASSQEILAGGRDTQYF. The CDR3 DNA follows: TGTGCCAGCAGCCAAGAGATCCTAGCGGGAGGGAGAGATACGCAGTATTTT.

In its sample, this clonotype was seen many times. This chain connects TRBV11-1 to TRBJ1-4; 7 bases are shared with TRBD1. V shed 5 bases, J shed 8 bases, and the junction held 5 bases outside the gene matches. This CDR3 has 13 amino acids. Per the germline V gene, CDR1 is SGHAT and CDR2 is FQDESV (reference sequence). The CDR3: CASSGQAEEKLFF. The CDR3 DNA reads TGTGCCAGCAGCGGACAGGCGGAAGAAAAACTGTTTTTT.

With regard to this clonotype: At one end, the junction sequence differs from germline, possibly due to a read error. The rearrangement uses TRBV4-1 and TRBJ1-2, with a tentative D call TRBD1 (5 bases). CDR1 MGHRA and CDR2 YSYEKL come from the germline V gene. The CDR3 is 15 residues long. CDR3 amino acids: CASSPGGHGAGGYTF. The CDR3 DNA is TGCGCCAGTAGCCCAGGAGGACATGGGGCGGGTGGATACACCTTC.

The gene calls are TRBV30 and TRBJ2-5, with 12 positions matching TRBD2. This CDR3 has 15 amino acids. V lost 2 bases, J lost 3 bases, and 4 bases stayed unmatched. Germline CDR1 reads GTSNPN; CDR2 reads SVGIG (reference sequence). The CDR3 DNA reads as TGTGCCTGGAGTTCCTGGACTAGCGGGGAAGAGACCCAGTACTTC. As protein: CAWSSWTSGEETQYF.

This clonotype was seen only a few times. The CDR3 DNA is TGCGCCAGCAGCCAAGGAGATCAGCGGGAGGGCTACAATGAGCAGTTCTTC. Translating gives CASSQGDQREGYNEQFF. The rearrangement uses TRBV4-1 and TRBJ2-1; 10 bases match TRBD2. Germline CDR1 is MGHRA and CDR2 is YSYEKL. Germline trimming cut 1 base from V and 3 bases from J; bases unmatched to any gene: 6. The CDR3 has 17 amino acids.

Concerning this clonotype itself: The junction and the germline gene differ at one end; a read error may be behind it. The chain carries TRBV6-1 and TRBJ2-3; 8 bases align to TRBD1. This CDR3 is built from 17 residues. Germline lookup yields CDR1 MNHNS and CDR2 SASEGT. The CDR3 is CAISEPPGTGRIDTQYF. The CDR3 nucleotides are TGTGCCATCAGTGAACCCCCCGGGACAGGCCGCATAGATACGCAGTATTTT.

As regards this clonotype: A read error is possible here, since a much larger clone lies one base away. The V and J genes are TRBV28 and TRBJ2-4; 10 nucleotides align to TRBD1. Germline V lookup: CDR1 MDHEN, CDR2 SYDVKM. The CDR3 has 14 residues. Unmatched junction bases numbered 9, after V lost 7 bases and J lost 9 bases. CDR3 nucleotides: TGTGCCAGCAATCCAGGGACAGGGGTCGGCATTCAGTACTTC. It yields the protein CASNPGTGVGIQYF. Based on the CDR3 plus reference TRBV28 and TRBJ2-4, the full variable domain is DVKVTQSSRYLVKRTGEKVFLECVQDMDHENMFWYRQDPGLGLRLIYFSYDVKMKEKGDIPEGYSVSREKKERFSLILESASTNQTSMYLCASNPGTGVGIQYFGAGTRLSVL.

This clonotype was counted ten times or more. The genes are TRBV20-1 and TRBJ2-1; TRBD2 matches 7 bases. With 0 bases clipped from V and 12 bases from J, the junction kept 5 bases outside the gene matches. This CDR3 has 12 amino acids. Germline assignment: CDR1 DFQATT and CDR2 SNEGSKA (reference sequence). The CDR3 nucleotides read TGCAGTGCTAGAGATAGACTAGCCGCGCAGTTCTTC. It translates to CSARDRLAAQFF.